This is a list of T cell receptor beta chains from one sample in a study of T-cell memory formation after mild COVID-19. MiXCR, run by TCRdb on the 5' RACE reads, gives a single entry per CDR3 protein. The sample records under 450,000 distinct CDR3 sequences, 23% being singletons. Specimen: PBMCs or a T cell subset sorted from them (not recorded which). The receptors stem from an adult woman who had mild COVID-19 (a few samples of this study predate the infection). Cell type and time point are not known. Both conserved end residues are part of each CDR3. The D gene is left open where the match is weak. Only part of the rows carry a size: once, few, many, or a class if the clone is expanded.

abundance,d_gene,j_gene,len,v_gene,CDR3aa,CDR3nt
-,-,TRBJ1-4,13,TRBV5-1,CASAVATNEKLFF,TGCGCCAGTGCAGTTGCAACTAATGAAAAACTGTTTTTT
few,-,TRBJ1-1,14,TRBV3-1,CASSQVGLNTEAFF,TGTGCCAGCAGCCAAGTCGGGCTGAACACTGAAGCTTTCTTT
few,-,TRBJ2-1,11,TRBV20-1,CRVGGGGEQFF,TGCAGGGTCGGTGGGGGAGGTGAGCAGTTCTTC
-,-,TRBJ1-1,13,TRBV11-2,CASSLLQSTEAFF,TGTGCCAGCAGCTTGTTACAGTCCACTGAAGCTTTCTTT
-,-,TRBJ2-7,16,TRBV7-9,CASSPQQAASSYEQYF,TGTGCCAGCAGCCCCCAGCAGGCCGCGAGCTCCTACGAGCAGTACTTC
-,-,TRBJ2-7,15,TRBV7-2,CASSLLATATYEQYF,TGTGCCAGCAGCTTACTGGCGACGGCAACCTACGAGCAGTACTTC
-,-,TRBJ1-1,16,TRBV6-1,CASKAFLRGGNTEAFF,TGTGCCAGCAAGGCCTTCTTGAGGGGGGGGAACACTGAAGCTTTCTTT
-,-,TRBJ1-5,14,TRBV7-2,CASSLRGFGQPQHF,TGTGCCAGCAGCTTACGAGGATTTGGTCAGCCCCAGCATTTT
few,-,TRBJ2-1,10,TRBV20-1,CSASPHEQFF,TGCAGTGCCTCCCCCCATGAGCAGTTCTTC
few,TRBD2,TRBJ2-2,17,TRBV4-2,CASSRSFSGSQTGELFF,TGTGCCAGCAGCCGATCGTTTAGCGGGAGTCAGACCGGGGAGCTGTTTTTT
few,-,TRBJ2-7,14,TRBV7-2,CASTAARGFGEQYF,TGTGCCAGCACCGCAGCAAGAGGGTTTGGCGAGCAGTACTTC
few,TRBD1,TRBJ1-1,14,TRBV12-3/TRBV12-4,CASSLHRGRVEAFF,TGTGCCAGCAGTTTACACAGGGGGCGCGTAGAAGCTTTCTTT
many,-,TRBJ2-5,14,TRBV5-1,CASSLETEGETQYF,TGCGCCAGCAGCTTAGAGACCGAAGGGGAGACCCAGTACTTC
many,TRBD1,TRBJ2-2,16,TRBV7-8,CASSLRQGTNTGELFF,TGTGCCAGCAGCCTCCGACAGGGAACGAACACCGGGGAGCTGTTTTTT
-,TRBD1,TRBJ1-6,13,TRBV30,CALGQGGSSPLHF,TGTGCCCTGGGACAGGGGGGATCTTCACCCCTCCACTTT
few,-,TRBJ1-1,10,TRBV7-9,CATMSTEAFF,TGTGCCACCATGAGCACTGAAGCTTTCTTT
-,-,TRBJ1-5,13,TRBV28,CASRKRGNQPQHF,TGTGCCAGCAGGAAAAGGGGCAATCAGCCCCAGCATTTT
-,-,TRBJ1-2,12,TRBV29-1,CSVRGGAGGYTF,TGCAGCGTTAGGGGAGGGGCCGGGGGCTACACCTTC
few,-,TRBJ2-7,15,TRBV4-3,CASSQVGGNVYEQYF,TGCGCCAGCAGCCAAGTGGGCGGGAACGTCTACGAGCAGTACTTC
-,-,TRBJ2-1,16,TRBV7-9,CASRAHTGLPDNEQFF,TGTGCCAGCAGGGCTCACACGGGACTCCCCGACAATGAGCAGTTCTTC
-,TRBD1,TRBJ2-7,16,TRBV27,CATKPKTPGTGREQYF,TGTGCCACCAAACCAAAAACCCCCGGGACAGGGCGCGAGCAGTACTTC
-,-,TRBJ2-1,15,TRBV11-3,CASSLDRSRAYEQFF,TGTGCCAGCAGCTTAGATCGGAGTCGGGCTTATGAGCAGTTCTTC
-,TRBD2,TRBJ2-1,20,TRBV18,CASSPPIVAGTTSSYNEQFF,TGTGCCAGCTCACCACCGATAGTAGCGGGGACAACTAGCTCCTACAATGAGCAGTTCTTC
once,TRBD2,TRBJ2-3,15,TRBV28,CASSLSGSPADTQYF,TGTGCCAGCAGTTTAAGCGGGAGCCCCGCAGATACGCAGTATTTT
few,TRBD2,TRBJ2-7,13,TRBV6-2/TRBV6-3,CASSYAGALEQYF,TGTGCCAGCAGTTACGCGGGAGCGCTCGAGCAGTACTTC
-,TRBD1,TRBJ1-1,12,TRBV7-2,CASSSRGAEAFF,TGTGCCAGCAGCTCCAGGGGGGCTGAAGCTTTCTTT
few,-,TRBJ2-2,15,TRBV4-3,CASSQAGSITGELFF,TGCGCCAGCAGCCAAGCGGGGAGTATCACCGGGGAGCTGTTTTTT
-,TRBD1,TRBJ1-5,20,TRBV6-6,CASSPTLGTGGNAGNQPQHF,TGTGCCAGCAGTCCTACTCTTGGGACAGGGGGCAATGCGGGCAATCAGCCCCAGCATTTT
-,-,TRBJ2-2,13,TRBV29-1,CSVTDRNTGELFF,TGCAGCGTTACGGACAGGAACACCGGGGAGCTGTTTTTT
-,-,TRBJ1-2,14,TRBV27,CASGYRGRDYGYTF,TGTGCCAGTGGGTACCGTGGCAGGGACTATGGCTACACCTTC
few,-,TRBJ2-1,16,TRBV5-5,CASSPRSTDVHNEQFF,TGTGCCAGCAGCCCAAGAAGTACGGACGTCCACAATGAGCAGTTCTTC